This entry concerns a single TCR beta chain. The antigen is not known. This PCR relied on a set of 60 Vbeta primers and 13 Jbeta primers. Per the original methods: Later analysis identified approximately 80 million unique TCR beta chains, approximately 11 million shared. Libraries were prepared by immunoSEQ multiplex PCR; TCRdb keeps only in-frame clonotypes and omits some of them. That table is the source of V, J and clone size, and D and trimming were worked out from the DNA. The specimen's table records about 88,000 clones. The data are from a study of cytomegalovirus exposure and HLA in healthy donors. V shed 1 base, J shed 6 bases, and the junction held 7 bases outside the gene matches. Germline assignment: CDR1 SEHNR and CDR2 FQNEAQ (reference sequence). This CDR3 region has 15 residues. Points from the study as a whole: Cytomegalovirus status was reportedly diagnosed by the classifier with high sensitivity and specificity.

This clonotype originated in a girl under 18 in good health and CMV-seropositive. V is TRBV7-9 and J is TRBJ1-2, with 8 nucleotides matching TRBD1. The sequencing sample was made of PBMCs. Written as DNA, the CDR3 is TGTGCCAGCAGCTTAGATGGGACAGGAAGGAATGGCTACACCTTC. Translation gives CASSLDGTGRNGYTF.